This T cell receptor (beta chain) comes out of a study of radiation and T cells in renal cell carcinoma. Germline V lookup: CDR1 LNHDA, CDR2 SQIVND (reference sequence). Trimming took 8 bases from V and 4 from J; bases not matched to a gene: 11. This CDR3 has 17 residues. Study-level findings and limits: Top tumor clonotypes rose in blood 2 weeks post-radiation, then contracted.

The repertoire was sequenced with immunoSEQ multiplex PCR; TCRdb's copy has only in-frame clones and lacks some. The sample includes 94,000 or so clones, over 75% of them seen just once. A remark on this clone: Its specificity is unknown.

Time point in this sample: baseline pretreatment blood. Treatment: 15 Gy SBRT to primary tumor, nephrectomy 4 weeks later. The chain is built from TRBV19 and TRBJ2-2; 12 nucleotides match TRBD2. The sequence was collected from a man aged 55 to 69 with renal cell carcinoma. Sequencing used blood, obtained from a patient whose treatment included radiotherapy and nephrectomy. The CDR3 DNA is TGTGCCAGTGGGCGACTAGCGGGAGCGGCGGGCACCGGGGAGCTGTTTTTT. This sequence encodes CASGRLAGAAGTGELFF.